The next 17 T cell receptor beta chains were all read from a single sample in a study of OX40 agonist ivuxolimab in advanced cancers. Here immunoSEQ multiplex PCR was the method, and the copy in TCRdb shows in-frame clones only, minus some. Counted here are just over 40,000 clones, around 83% occurring once; the ten biggest clones make up about 15%. The sequencing used CD4+ or CD8+ T cells sorted from blood, collected in a trial of the OX40 agonist ivuxolimab. Source of these receptors: an adult with an advanced solid tumor such as melanoma, head and neck, liver or kidney cancer.

CDR3 coding DNA: TGTGCCTGGAGTGTGGGCAGGGGCTTTGAAGCTTTCTTT. Translated, it gives CAWSVGRGFEAFF. The chain combines TRBV30 with TRBJ1-1, with D tentatively TRBD1 (6 bases). The CDR3 is 13 residues long. Per the germline V gene, CDR1 is GTSNPN and CDR2 is SVGIG (reference sequence). The V end lost 0 bases, the J end lost 7 bases, and 12 bases lay between the germline ends.

The chain recombines TRBV7-6 with TRBJ2-3; 13 bases align to TRBD2. This CDR3 region has 16 residues. J lost 5 bases, V lost 4 bases, and 6 bases had no gene match. The germline V gene encodes CDR1 SGHVS and CDR2 FNYEAQ. CDR3: CASSSRTSGSGDTQYF. The CDR3, as DNA: TGTGCCAGCAGCTCCCGGACTAGCGGGAGTGGAGATACGCAGTATTTT.

This clone is labeled medium-sized (0.01 to 0.1%). The rearrangement joins TRBV7-6 to TRBJ1-2; no firm D call. Germline CDR1 reads SGHVS; CDR2 reads FNYEAQ. The V gene lost 5 bases and the J gene lost 6 bases, with 13 bases spanning the gap. The CDR3 consists of 13 residues. The CDR3 nucleotides read TGTGCCAGCAGCCCCGACTCCCCTGATGGCTACACCTTC. It translates to CASSPDSPDGYTF.

The V call is TRBV9, the J call TRBJ2-1, with 14 nucleotides matching TRBD2. Per the germline V gene, CDR1 is SGDLS and CDR2 is YYNGEE. The CDR3 has 18 amino acids. V shed 0 bases and J 8 bases; nucleotides not matched to a gene: 10. The CDR3 region is CASSVEARTSGRSHEQFF. CDR3 DNA: TGTGCCAGCAGCGTAGAGGCACGGACTAGCGGGAGGAGCCATGAGCAGTTCTTC.

The chain links TRBV14 to TRBJ1-1; TRBD1 is a possible D gene (5 bases). Trimming left V 0 bases short and J 0 bases short, with 11 bases between. Germline V gives CDR1 SGHDN, CDR2 FVKESK. This CDR3 has 16 residues. The CDR3 loop reads CASSQDLRTLNTEAFF. The CDR3 DNA follows: TGTGCCAGCAGCCAAGATCTCAGGACATTGAACACTGAAGCTTTCTTT.

The CDR3 loop is CASSLSSGLSTEAFF. CDR3 bases: TGTGCCAGCAGTTTGTCATCAGGGTTAAGCACTGAAGCTTTCTTT. The rearrangement links TRBV27 to TRBJ1-1; perhaps TRBD1 as D (5 bases). Trimming cost V 3 bases and J 4 bases, with 15 bases left between them. CDR3 length: 15 residues. CDR1 MNHEY and CDR2 SMNVEV come from the germline V gene (reference sequence).

The genes are TRBV7-8 and TRBJ1-1; the D gene is possibly TRBD1 (6 bases). Germline V lookup: CDR1 SGHVS, CDR2 FQNEAQ. There are 17 residues in the CDR3. V lost 5 bases and J 4 bases, leaving 23 bases between the germline ends. The chain's CDR3 is CASSPFLGGAIFTEAFF. In DNA form, the CDR3 reads TGTGCCAGCAGCCCGTTCCTGGGGGGGGCGATTTTCACTGAAGCTTTCTTT. Using reference TRBV7-8 and TRBJ1-1 for the parts outside the CDR3, the full variable domain is GAGVSQSPRYKVAKRGQDVALRCDPISGHVSLFWYQQALGQGPEFLTYFQNEAQLDKSGLPSDRFFAERPEGSVSTLKIQRTQQEDSAVYLCASSPFLGGAIFTEAFFGQGTRLTVV.

This sequence joins TRBV13 and TRBJ2-2; D gene ambiguous. The CDR3 has 14 amino acids. The germline V and J ends were trimmed by 8 bases and 0 bases, with 10 bases remaining between them. CDR1 and CDR2 from the germline V gene are PRHDT and FYEKMQ (reference sequence). The CDR3 reads CASLWAANTGELFF. DNA for the CDR3: TGTGCCAGCTTGTGGGCAGCGAACACCGGGGAGCTGTTTTTT.

The chain recombines TRBV4-3 with TRBJ2-2; 7 nucleotides agree with TRBD1. The CDR3 runs to 19 residues. Germline loops: CDR1 LGHNA, CDR2 YSLEER. Trimming cost V 1 base and J 6 bases; bases outside gene matches: 17. The CDR3 DNA reads TGCGCCAGCAGCCAAGGCTACACTTCGACAGGGTGTCCCGCCGGGGAGCTGTTTTTT. This sequence encodes CASSQGYTSTGCPAGELFF.

In this sample, this clone turned up once. This chain joins TRBV27 and TRBJ1-1; TRBD1 is a possible D gene (5 bases). In germline, CDR1 is MNHEY, CDR2 SMNVEV (reference sequence). V was pared by 3 bases and J by 3 bases, with 8 bases between. The CDR3 runs to 13 residues. The CDR3 nucleotides are TGTGCCAGCAGTTTGATAGGGGACACTGAAGCTTTCTTT. This codes for CASSLIGDTEAFF.

This sequence joins TRBV10-3 and TRBJ1-2; D may be TRBD1 (6 bases). The CDR3 has 12 amino acids. Deletions cut 3 bases from V and 8 bases from J, with 10 bases between. The germline V gene encodes CDR1 ENHRY and CDR2 SYGVKD. The CDR3 nucleotides are TGTGCCATCAGTGAAGGGGGAGGGGGCTACACCTTC. Protein sequence: CAISEGGGGYTF.

This chain connects TRBV5-8 to TRBJ2-1; D unclear. The V gene lost 3 bases and the J gene lost 6 bases, with 10 bases spanning the gap. Germline V gives CDR1 SGHTS, CDR2 YDEGEE. The CDR3 is 13 amino acids. CDR3: CASSWRWSNEQFF. DNA of the CDR3: TGTGCCAGCAGCTGGAGATGGAGCAATGAGCAGTTCTTC. The complete variable domain, with remaining parts taken from reference TRBV5-8 and TRBJ2-1, reads EAGVTQSPTHLIKTRGQQATLRCSPISGHTSVYWYQQALGLGLQFLLWYDEGEERNRGNFPPRFSGRQFPNYSSELNVNALELEDSALYLCASSWRWSNEQFFGPGTRLTVL.

The chain employs TRBV21-1 and TRBJ2-7; the table names TRBD2, a call not compared with the DNA. TRBV21-1 represents a pseudogene. This CDR3 contains 15 residues. The DNA for the CDR3 is TGTGCCAGCAGCAAAGGGGAGGGGACCTACTACGAGCAGTACTTC. It translates to CASSKGEGTYYEQYF.

The chain employs TRBV19 and TRBJ2-1, with 8 bases fitting TRBD2. Per the germline V gene, CDR1 is LNHDA and CDR2 is SQIVND (reference sequence). Trimming took 10 bases from V and 7 from J; bases not matched to a gene: 6. The CDR3 extends over 12 amino acids. In DNA form, the CDR3 reads TGTGCCATCGGGGGGGCTGGAAATGAGCAGTTCTTC. It yields the protein CAIGGAGNEQFF.

This chain uses TRBV14 with TRBJ2-3, with D perhaps matching TRBD2 (6 bases). Trimming stripped 4 bases from V and 0 bases from J, with 8 bases between. The CDR3 runs 14 residues. Germline loops: CDR1 SGHDN, CDR2 FVKESK. CDR3 amino acids: CASSRGLSTDTQYF. CDR3 coding DNA: TGTGCCAGCAGCCGGGGACTTAGCACAGATACGCAGTATTTT.

The chain is built from TRBV11-1 and TRBJ2-3; D is unclear. CDR3 length: 14 amino acids. V was clipped by 1 base and J by 6 bases, with 11 bases between them. The germline CDR1 and CDR2 sequences are SGHAT and FQDESV (reference sequence). The CDR3 loop is CASSLGTAVDTQYF. For the CDR3, the DNA is TGTGCCAGCAGCTTAGGGACGGCCGTGGATACGCAGTATTTT.

In DNA, the CDR3 is TGCGCCAGCCGATGGGGGGCGAAAACCAAAATTGAAGCTTTCTTT. It codes for CASRWGAKTKIEAFF. The chain is built from TRBV5-1 and TRBJ1-1; possibly TRBD1 for D (6 bases). Deletions cut 7 bases from V and 7 bases from J, with 23 bases between. The CDR3 is 15 residues long. CDR1 is SGHRS, CDR2 YFSETQ, per germline.